This T cell receptor (beta chain) is from a study of cytomegalovirus exposure and HLA in healthy donors. Study-level results: Cytomegalovirus association was assigned to about 180 TCR beta chains. For most TCR beta V segments, an earlier analysis put the productive rate at about 87% or about 30% of the time. A cluster of highly shared sequence variants was likely a sequencing artifact.

The CDR3 covers 13 residues. Deletions cut 3 bases from V and 4 bases from J, with 6 bases between. The V gene's germline CDR1 is PRHDT and CDR2 FYEKMQ (reference sequence). Primers for the PCR totalled 60 Vbeta and 13 Jbeta. Original handling: In a later analysis, of around 80 million unique beta chains, roughly 10 million appeared in at least two donors. Sequencing was performed with immunoSEQ multiplex PCR; in TCRdb, only in-frame clones are kept and a portion is missing. Clone size and V and J calls were adopted from that table, with D and trimming inferred from the DNA. The repertoire holds approximately 150,000 clones, with approximately 84% as singletons. As regards this clone: Antigen unknown.

J is TRBJ2-2 and V is TRBV13; D gene ambiguous. Sequenced sample: PBMCs. The clonotype comes from a girl between 10 and 17 years old in good health and CMV-seropositive. CDR3 sequence (DNA): TGTGCCAGCAGCTTCTTTCTCACCGGGGAGCTGTTTTTT. It yields the protein CASSFFLTGELFF.